This T cell receptor (beta chain) was retrieved from a study of a mutant IDH1 vaccine in newly diagnosed glioma. Concerning this clone itself: What it binds is unknown.

Germline V gene sequence: CDR1 MNHNS, CDR2 SASEGT. The ends were cut back, 3 bases at V and 5 bases at J, with 4 bases in the middle. The CDR3 has 11 amino acids. Sequencing was performed with immunoSEQ multiplex PCR; in TCRdb, only in-frame clones are kept and a portion is missing. The repertoire holds tens of thousands of clones, with about 86% as singletons. Findings of the study overall: Any relationship between pseudoprogression and changes in top peripheral T cell clonotypes seemed absent.

As for time point: baseline, week 1 (first vaccination visit). The treatment is: pre-vaccination baseline after standard-of-care therapy. Each of the donors came in with new WHO grade 3 or 4 astrocytomas that were IDH1-mutant and ATRX-lost. The genes are TRBV6-1 and TRBJ1-2; unclear D gene. The sample in question was PBMCs, obtained from a glioma patient treated with radiotherapy, temozolomide or both. This TCR was sampled from a man aged 30 to 45 with glioma. The CDR3 bases are TGTGCCAGCAGTGAGGTTTATGGCTACACCTTC. It codes for CASSEVYGYTF.